One and the same sample provided the 10 T cell receptor beta chains below, sequenced in a study of CDR3 diversity in severe acne. One entry per CDR3 protein, called by TCRdb with MiXCR from the PCR reads. The data show fewer than 90,000 distinct CDR3 sequences, over 40% seen once. The sample was blood. The receptors originated from a male donor in good health, without acne.

The CDR3 DNA sequence: TGCAGTGCTATTAAGTCCTACGAGCAGTACTTC. Amino acid sequence: CSAIKSYEQYF. The gene calls are TRBV20-1 and TRBJ2-7; D not certain. V was clipped by 4 bases and J by 1 base, with 5 bases between them. CDR3 length: 11 amino acids. Germline CDR1 and CDR2: DFQATT and SNEGSKA (reference sequence).

The genes are TRBV2 and TRBJ2-5, with TRBD2 identical over 7 bases. J lost 2 bases, V lost 4 bases, and 7 bases had no gene match. There are 15 residues in the CDR3. Per germline, CDR1 SNHLY and CDR2 FYNNEI. In DNA form, the CDR3 reads TGTGCCAGCAGTGGAGGGAGGGCCAGACAAGAGACCCAGTACTTC. This sequence encodes CASSGGRARQETQYF. Full variable domain (outside the CDR3, taken from reference TRBV2 and TRBJ2-5): EPEVTQTPSHQVTQMGQEVILRCVPISNHLYFYWYRQILGQKVEFLVSFYNNEISEKSEIFDDQFSVERPDGSNFTLKIRSTKLEDSAMYFCASSGGRARQETQYFGPGTRLLVL.

By sample fraction, this clonotype is medium-sized. This chain joins TRBV20-1 and TRBJ2-7, with TRBD2 identical over 14 bases. The CDR3 has 14 residues. V dropped 6 bases and J dropped 0; count of bases not matched to a gene: 1. Germline V gene data show CDR1 as DFQATT and CDR2 as SNEGSKA (reference sequence). In DNA form, the CDR3 reads TGCAGTGCGGGGACTAGCGGGAGCTCCTACGAGCAGTACTTC. Amino acids: CSAGTSGSSYEQYF.

This clonotype has only a few counts. The rearrangement links TRBV2 to TRBJ2-7, with 12 bases lining up with TRBD2. Trimming took 4 bases from V and 4 from J; bases not matched to a gene: 5. This CDR3 comprises 15 residues. Looked up from germline, CDR1 is SNHLY and CDR2 is FYNNEI. CDR3 in DNA: TGTGCCAGCAGTGCCCTAGCGGGAGGGTCGTACGAGCAGTACTTC. Encoded protein: CASSALAGGSYEQYF.

The chain joins TRBV20-1 to TRBJ2-1, with a tentative D call TRBD1 (6 bases). The CDR3 spans 14 residues. Germline V gene lookup returns CDR1 DFQATT and CDR2 SNEGSKA (reference sequence). Trimming removed 7 bases at V and 2 bases at J, with 15 bases between. The CDR3 nucleotides are TGCAGTGAGTCCTCGACAGGACCCTACAATGAGCAGTTCTTC. Its translation is CSESSTGPYNEQFF.

To note about this clonotype: Because the CDR3 is missing its conserved closing phenylalanine or tryptophan, this is likely a read error. The limits of the CDR3 on the DNA are not certain, so only TCRdb's listed CDR3 is given. The rearrangement joins TRBV24-1 to TRBJ1-6; the DNA was not compared with TRBD1, the D call given in the table. Germline loops: CDR1 KGHDR, CDR2 SFDVKD. The CDR3 has 18 residues if both end residues are counted. The CDR3 is CATSERTGNFNYGYTFGS.

This clonotype has just a few counts. The rearrangement uses TRBV2 and TRBJ1-1; tentatively, D is TRBD1 (6 bases). The germline V gene has CDR1 SNHLY and CDR2 FYNNEI. V was clipped by 6 bases and J by 3 bases, with 11 bases between them. The CDR3 has 13 amino acids. The CDR3 nucleotides read TGTGCCAGCAGCCGGGCAGGGGACACTGAAGCTTTCTTT. Its translation: CASSRAGDTEAFF.

This sequence joins TRBV7-9 and TRBJ1-5; TRBD1 is a possible D gene (5 bases). Trimming removed 3 bases at V and 9 bases at J, with 15 bases between. The germline CDR1 and CDR2 sequences are SEHNR and FQNEAQ (reference sequence). This CDR3 comprises 14 residues. CDR3 in DNA: TGTGCCAGCAGCTTGGGGGGGGGGGGAAGGCCCCAGCATTTT. Encoded protein: CASSLGGGGRPQHF.

This clonotype was seen repeatedly, ten times or more. The chain carries TRBV18 and TRBJ1-5, with D hard to call. Germline lookup yields CDR1 KGHSH and CDR2 LQKENI. The CDR3 consists of 16 residues. Deletions cut 4 bases from V and 7 bases from J, with 20 bases between. CDR3 bases: TGTGCCAGCTCACTAATACCGACGGCGGGAGGGCAGCCCCAGCATTTT. It encodes CASSLIPTAGGQPQHF.

This clonotype was detected many times. The chain employs TRBV2 and TRBJ1-5, with D uncertain. Trimming shortened V by 5 bases and J by 0 bases, and 5 bases separated the two germline ends. The CDR3 has 13 amino acids. Germline V gene lookup returns CDR1 SNHLY and CDR2 FYNNEI. The CDR3 DNA sequence: TGTGCCAGCAGTACAGATAGCAATCAGCCCCAGCATTTT. Residues: CASSTDSNQPQHF.